These 13 T cell receptor beta chains share one sample of origin, sequenced in a study of CD8+CD57+ T cells in acquired aplastic anemia. Patients chosen for sequencing had shown CD8+CD57+ cell expansion by flow cytometry. Using genomic DNA as the template, TCR beta VDJ and CDR3 profiling was carried out. TCRdb itself ran the reads through MiXCR, one entry per CDR3 protein. The sample includes under 500,000 distinct CDR3 sequences, approximately 33% of them seen just once. The sequenced sample was sorted CD4+, CD8+, or CD8+CD57+ T cells (not recorded which) from PBMCs. These receptors all come from a human donor with aplastic anemia.

This clonotype was found a few times. V is TRBV6-2 or TRBV6-3 and J is TRBJ1-2; D gene uncertain. The CDR3 has 14 amino acids. Trimming stripped 7 bases from V and 2 bases from J, with 14 bases between. Germline V lookup: CDR1 MNHEY, CDR2 SVGEGT. CDR3 residues: CASTYSPQNYGYTF. As DNA, the CDR3 is TGTGCCAGCACCTATTCCCCCCAGAACTATGGCTACACCTTC.

The gene calls are TRBV4-2 and TRBJ2-5, with 9 bases fitting TRBD2. Trimming cost V 4 bases and J 4 bases; bases outside gene matches: 7. Looked up from germline, CDR1 is LGHNA and CDR2 is YNFKEQ. CDR3 length: 15 residues. In DNA, the CDR3 is TGTGCCAGCAGCCCACGACTAGCGGAGGTAGAGACCCAGTACTTC. Encoded protein: CASSPRLAEVETQYF.

In this sample, this clonotype turned up many times. This chain joins TRBV5-8 and TRBJ1-5; D call uncertain. Trimming stripped 5 bases from V and 5 bases from J, with 8 bases between. The CDR3 runs 12 residues. Germline CDR1 SGHTS, CDR2 YDEGEE. In DNA, the CDR3 is TGTGCCAGCAGTTCCAATCATCAGCCCCAGCATTTT. It codes for CASSSNHQPQHF.

In this sample, this clonotype turned up a few times. The rearrangement links TRBV9 to TRBJ1-1; unclear D gene. V lost 0 bases and J lost 0, with 9 bases in between. The CDR3 has 15 residues. Germline V lookup: CDR1 SGDLS, CDR2 YYNGEE. The CDR3 loop reads CASSVVDVMNTEAFF. DNA for the CDR3: TGTGCCAGCAGCGTAGTAGACGTAATGAACACTGAAGCTTTCTTT.

This chain uses TRBV7-4 with TRBJ1-2; D remains ambiguous. Trimming removed 4 bases from V and 7 bases from J, with 19 bases in between. This CDR3 contains 15 residues. From germline, CDR1 is SGHVT and CDR2 SQSDAQ. The DNA for the CDR3 is TGTGCCAGCAGCTGTTGTGAAAGGACTAGCGGTGGCTACACCTTC. It encodes CASSCCERTSGGYTF.

About this clonotype itself: A much larger clone lies a single base off, so this may be a read error. V is TRBV19 and J is TRBJ1-2; D gene unclear. Per germline, CDR1 LNHDA and CDR2 SQIVND (reference sequence). The CDR3 consists of 16 residues. Here the CDR3 reads CASRIDVGQGSYGYTF. CDR3 nucleotides: TGTGCCAGTAGGATAGACGTAGGGCAAGGGTCCTATGGCTACACCTTC.

The chain joins TRBV5-1 to TRBJ2-3; no firm D call. CDR1 is SGHRS, CDR2 YFSETQ, per germline. V dropped 0 bases and J dropped 2 bases, with 7 bases sitting between them. This CDR3 has 14 amino acids. The CDR3 DNA reads TGCGCCAGCAGCTTGGCAGTTGCCACAGATACGCAGTATTTT. The encoded protein is CASSLAVATDTQYF.

Only one count was recorded for this clonotype. The junction does not match germline at one end; this may be a read error. This chain links TRBV25-1 with TRBJ1-1; D is unclear. Germline V gene sequence: CDR1 MGHDK, CDR2 SYGVNS. CDR3 length: 14 residues. The CDR3 reads CASSHTATNTGAFF. The CDR3 nucleotides are TGTGCCAGCAGTCATACAGCGACGAACACTGGAGCTTTCTTT.

This clonotype was observed a single time. The chain has TRBV20-1 and TRBJ1-4, with D possibly matching TRBD1 (6 bases). V shed 8 bases and J shed 4 bases, with 11 bases lying between them. This CDR3 is 12 amino acids long. The germline CDR1 and CDR2 sequences are DFQATT and SNEGSKA (reference sequence). CDR3 region: CSLAGVNEKLFF. CDR3 in DNA: TGCAGTTTAGCAGGGGTTAATGAAAAACTGTTTTTT.

This chain links TRBV10-3 with TRBJ2-3; 7 bases map to TRBD1. Trimming removed 10 bases from V and 2 bases from J; junction bases left unmatched: 6. The germline CDR1 and CDR2 sequences are ENHRY and SYGVKD. The CDR3 has 13 amino acids. The DNA for the CDR3 is TGTGCCACCGCCCAGGGGGACACAGATACGCAGTATTTT. Translated: CATAQGDTDTQYF.

Ten or more counts support this clonotype. The chain has TRBV9 and TRBJ2-2; no clear D gene. This CDR3 contains 12 residues. The V and J ends lost 6 bases and 1 base respectively, with 4 bases between them. Looked up from germline, CDR1 is SGDLS and CDR2 is YYNGEE. The CDR3 bases are TGTGCCAGCACGTTGAACACCGGGGAGCTGTTTTTT. Its translation: CASTLNTGELFF.

This clonotype was seen ten or more times. This chain joins TRBV10-3 and TRBJ2-7; 11 bases align to TRBD2. The trim removed 3 bases at V and 0 bases at J, leaving 4 bases unmatched. CDR1 is ENHRY and CDR2 is SYGVKD in the germline V gene. The CDR3 loop spans 16 amino acids. This CDR3 reads CAISEGSGRDSYEQYF. CDR3 DNA sequence: TGTGCCATCAGTGAAGGTAGCGGGAGGGACTCCTACGAGCAGTACTTC.

This clonotype showed up many times. The gene calls are TRBV9 and TRBJ1-2, with unresolved D. Trimming pared 4 bases from V and 2 bases from J, leaving 12 bases between. The CDR3 spans 14 residues. The germline V gene has CDR1 SGDLS and CDR2 YYNGEE. The CDR3 DNA sequence: TGTGCCAGCAGCTTATGGACGGGCAACTATGGCTACACCTTC. Its protein is CASSLWTGNYGYTF.